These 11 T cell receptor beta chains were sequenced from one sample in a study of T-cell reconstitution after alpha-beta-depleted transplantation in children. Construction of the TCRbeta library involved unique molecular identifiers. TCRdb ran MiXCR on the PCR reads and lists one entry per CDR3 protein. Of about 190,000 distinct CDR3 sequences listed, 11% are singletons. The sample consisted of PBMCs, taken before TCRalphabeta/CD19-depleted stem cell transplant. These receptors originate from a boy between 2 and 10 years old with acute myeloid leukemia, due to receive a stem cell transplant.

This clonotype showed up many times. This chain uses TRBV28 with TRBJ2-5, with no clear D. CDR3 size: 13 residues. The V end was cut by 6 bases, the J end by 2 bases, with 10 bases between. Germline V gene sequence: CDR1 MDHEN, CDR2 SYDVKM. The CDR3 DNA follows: TGTGCCAGCAGAAACAATATACAAGAGACCCAGTACTTC. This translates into CASRNNIQETQYF.

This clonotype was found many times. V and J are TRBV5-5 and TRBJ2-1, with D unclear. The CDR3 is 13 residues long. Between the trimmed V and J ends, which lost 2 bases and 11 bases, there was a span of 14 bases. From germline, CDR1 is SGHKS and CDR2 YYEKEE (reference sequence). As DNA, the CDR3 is TGTGCCAGCAGCTTCCTAGACACGGCCCAGCAGTTCTTC. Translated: CASSFLDTAQQFF. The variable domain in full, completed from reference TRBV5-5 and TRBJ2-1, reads DAGVTQSPTHLIKTRGQQVTLRCSPISGHKSVSWYQQVLGQGPQFIFQYYEKEERGRGNFPDRFSARQFPNYSSELNVNALLLGDSALYLCASSFLDTAQQFFGPGTRLTVL.

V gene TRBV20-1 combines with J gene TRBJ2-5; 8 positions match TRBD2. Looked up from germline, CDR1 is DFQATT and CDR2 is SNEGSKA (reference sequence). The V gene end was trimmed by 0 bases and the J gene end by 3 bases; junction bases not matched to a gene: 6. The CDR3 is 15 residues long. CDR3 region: CSARDGGGLEETQYF. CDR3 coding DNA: TGCAGTGCTAGAGATGGCGGGGGGCTGGAAGAGACCCAGTACTTC.

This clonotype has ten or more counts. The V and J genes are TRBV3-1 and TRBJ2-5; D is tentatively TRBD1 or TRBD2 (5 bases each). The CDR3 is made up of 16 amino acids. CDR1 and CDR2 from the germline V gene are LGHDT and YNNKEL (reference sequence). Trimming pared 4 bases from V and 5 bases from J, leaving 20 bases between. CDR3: CASSLRDPNGVETQYF. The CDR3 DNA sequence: TGTGCCAGCAGCCTAAGGGACCCGAACGGTGTGGAGACCCAGTACTTC.

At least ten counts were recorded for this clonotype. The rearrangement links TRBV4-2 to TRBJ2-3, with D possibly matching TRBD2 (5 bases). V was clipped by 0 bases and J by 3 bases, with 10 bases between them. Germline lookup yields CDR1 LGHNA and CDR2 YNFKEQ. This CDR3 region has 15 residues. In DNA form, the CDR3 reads TGTGCCAGCAGCCAAGAAGGACGGGGTACAGATACGCAGTATTTT. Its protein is CASSQEGRGTDTQYF.

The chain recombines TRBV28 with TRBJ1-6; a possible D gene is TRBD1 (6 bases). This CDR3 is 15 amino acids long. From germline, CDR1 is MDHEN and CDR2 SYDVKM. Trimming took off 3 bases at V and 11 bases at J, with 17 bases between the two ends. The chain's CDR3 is CASSLPQGGIPPLHF. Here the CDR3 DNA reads TGTGCCAGCAGTTTGCCACAGGGAGGAATTCCACCCCTCCACTTT.

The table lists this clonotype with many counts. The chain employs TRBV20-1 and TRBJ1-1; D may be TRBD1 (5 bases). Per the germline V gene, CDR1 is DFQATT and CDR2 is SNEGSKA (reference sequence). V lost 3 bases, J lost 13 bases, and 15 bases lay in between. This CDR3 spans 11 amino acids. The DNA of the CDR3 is TGCAGTGCTAGTGCAGGCGGGGGTGGTTTCTTT. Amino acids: CSASAGGGGFF.

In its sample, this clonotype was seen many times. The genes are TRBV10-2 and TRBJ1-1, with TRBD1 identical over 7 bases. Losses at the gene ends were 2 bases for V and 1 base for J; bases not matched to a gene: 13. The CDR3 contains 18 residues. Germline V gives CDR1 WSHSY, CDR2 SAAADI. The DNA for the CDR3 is TGCGCCAGCAGTGAGGCGGCGATAGACAGGGAATCGAACACTGAAGCTTTCTTT. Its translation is CASSEAAIDRESNTEAFF.

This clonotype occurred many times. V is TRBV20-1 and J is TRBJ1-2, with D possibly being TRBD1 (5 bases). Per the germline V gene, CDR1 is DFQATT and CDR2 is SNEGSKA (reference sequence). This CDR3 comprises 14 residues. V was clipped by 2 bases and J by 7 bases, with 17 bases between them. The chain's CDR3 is CSARSLGRTGGYTF. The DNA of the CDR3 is TGCAGTGCTAGATCGTTGGGGCGGACGGGTGGCTACACCTTC.

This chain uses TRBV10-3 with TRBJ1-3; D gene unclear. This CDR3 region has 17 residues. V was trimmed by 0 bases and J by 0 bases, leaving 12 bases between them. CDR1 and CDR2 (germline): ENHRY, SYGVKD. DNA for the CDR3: TGTGCCATCAGTGAGTCGTTCTTCAGAAGCTCTGGAAACACCATATATTTT. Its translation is CAISESFFRSSGNTIYF.

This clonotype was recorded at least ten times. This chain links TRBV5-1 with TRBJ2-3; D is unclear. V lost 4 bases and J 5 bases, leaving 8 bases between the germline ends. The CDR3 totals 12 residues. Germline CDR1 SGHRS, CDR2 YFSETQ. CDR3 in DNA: TGCGCCAGCAGCGCTACGGGAGATACGCAGTATTTT. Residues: CASSATGDTQYF.